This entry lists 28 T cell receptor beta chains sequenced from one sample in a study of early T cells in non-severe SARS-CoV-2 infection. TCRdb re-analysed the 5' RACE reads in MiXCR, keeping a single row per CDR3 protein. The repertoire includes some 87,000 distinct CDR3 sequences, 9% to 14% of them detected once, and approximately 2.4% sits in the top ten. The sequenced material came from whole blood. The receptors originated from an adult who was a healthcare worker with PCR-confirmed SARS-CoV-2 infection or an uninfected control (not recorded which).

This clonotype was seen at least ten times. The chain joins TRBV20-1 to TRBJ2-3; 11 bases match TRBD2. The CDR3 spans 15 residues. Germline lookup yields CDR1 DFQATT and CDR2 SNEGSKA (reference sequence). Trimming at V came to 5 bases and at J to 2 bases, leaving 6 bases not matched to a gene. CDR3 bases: TGCAGTGCTGAGGTAGCGGGGGGGGTCACAGATACGCAGTATTTT. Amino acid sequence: CSAEVAGGVTDTQYF.

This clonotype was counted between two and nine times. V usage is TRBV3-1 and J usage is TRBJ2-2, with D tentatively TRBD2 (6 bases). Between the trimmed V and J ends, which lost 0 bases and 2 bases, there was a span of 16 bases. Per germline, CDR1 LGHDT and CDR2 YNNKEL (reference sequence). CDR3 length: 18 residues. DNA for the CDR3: TGTGCCAGCAGCCAAGACGATCCCGGACTATTCAACACCGGGGAGCTGTTTTTT. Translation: CASSQDDPGLFNTGELFF.

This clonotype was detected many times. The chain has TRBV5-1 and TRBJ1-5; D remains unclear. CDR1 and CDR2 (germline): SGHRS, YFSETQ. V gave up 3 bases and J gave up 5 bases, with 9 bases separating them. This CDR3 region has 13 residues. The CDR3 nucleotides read TGCGCCAGCAGCTGGGAACCGGATCAGCCCCAGCATTTT. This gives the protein CASSWEPDQPQHF.

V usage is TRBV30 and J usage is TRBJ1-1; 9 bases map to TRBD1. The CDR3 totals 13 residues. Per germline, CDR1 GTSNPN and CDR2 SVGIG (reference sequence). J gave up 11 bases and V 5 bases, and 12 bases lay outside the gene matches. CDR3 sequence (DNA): TGTGCCTGGGGCCTAGGACAGGGGAGATCGGCTTTCTTT. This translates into CAWGLGQGRSAFF.

The CDR3 nucleotides are TGTGCCAGCAGCCCCGGGACTAGCGGGAGGGCCTTGTTCTTC. It translates to CASSPGTSGRALFF. This chain joins TRBV4-2 and TRBJ2-1; 16 positions match TRBD2. The CDR3 is made up of 14 amino acids. V lost 4 bases, J lost 15 bases, and 6 bases stayed unmatched. Germline V CDR1 and CDR2: LGHNA, YNFKEQ.

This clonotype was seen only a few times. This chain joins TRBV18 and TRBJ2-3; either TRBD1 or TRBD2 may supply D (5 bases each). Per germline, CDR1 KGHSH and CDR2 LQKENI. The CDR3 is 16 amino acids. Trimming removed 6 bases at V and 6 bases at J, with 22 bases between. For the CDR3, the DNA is TGTGCCAGCTCTCGTTCCGGGACGCTGCTTATGGATACGCAGTATTTT. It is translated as CASSRSGTLLMDTQYF. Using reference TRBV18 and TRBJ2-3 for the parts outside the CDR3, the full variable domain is NAGVMQNPRHLVRRRGQEARLRCSPMKGHSHVYWYRQLPEEGLKFMVYLQKENIIDESGMPKERFSAEFPKEGPSILRIQQVVRGDSAAYFCASSRSGTLLMDTQYFGPGTRLTVL.

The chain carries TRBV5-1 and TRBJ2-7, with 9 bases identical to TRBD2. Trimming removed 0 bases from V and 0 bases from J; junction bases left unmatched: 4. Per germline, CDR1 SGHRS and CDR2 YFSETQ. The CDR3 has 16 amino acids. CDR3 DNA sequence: TGCGCCAGCAGCTTGGGTAGTAGCGGGAGCTCCTACGAGCAGTACTTC. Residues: CASSLGSSGSSYEQYF.

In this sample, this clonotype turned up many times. CDR3 coding DNA: TGTGCCAGCAGTGGAACAGGGGCGGGCTCCTACAATGAGCAGTTCTTC. This gives the protein CASSGTGAGSYNEQFF. The genes are TRBV5-4 and TRBJ2-1; 7 bases align to TRBD1. The CDR3 totals 16 residues. Trimming took 5 bases from V and 0 from J; bases not matched to a gene: 8. Germline lookup yields CDR1 SGHNT and CDR2 YYREEE (reference sequence).

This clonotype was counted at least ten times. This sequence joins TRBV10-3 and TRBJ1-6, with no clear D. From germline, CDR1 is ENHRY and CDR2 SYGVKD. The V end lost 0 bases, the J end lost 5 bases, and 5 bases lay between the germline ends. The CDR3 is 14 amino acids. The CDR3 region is CAISESADNSPLHF. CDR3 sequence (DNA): TGTGCCATCAGTGAGTCGGCAGATAATTCACCCCTCCACTTT.

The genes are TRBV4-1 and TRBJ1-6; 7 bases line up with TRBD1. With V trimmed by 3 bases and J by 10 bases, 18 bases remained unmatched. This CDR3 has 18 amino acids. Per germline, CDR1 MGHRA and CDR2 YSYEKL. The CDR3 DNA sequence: TGCGCCAGCAGCCACTTCGGACAGGCTACCGTCCATGGGTCACCCCTCCACTTT. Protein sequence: CASSHFGQATVHGSPLHF.

The CDR3 nucleotides are TGTGCCAGCAGTTTATTCACGGGAGCGGGGGGGAACTACGAGCAGTACTTC. Amino acid sequence: CASSLFTGAGGNYEQYF. The chain combines TRBV28 with TRBJ2-7; the match to TRBD2 covers 10 bases. The germline CDR1 and CDR2 sequences are MDHEN and SYDVKM. The V gene end was trimmed by 1 base and the J gene end by 3 bases; junction bases not matched to a gene: 9. The CDR3 extends over 17 amino acids.

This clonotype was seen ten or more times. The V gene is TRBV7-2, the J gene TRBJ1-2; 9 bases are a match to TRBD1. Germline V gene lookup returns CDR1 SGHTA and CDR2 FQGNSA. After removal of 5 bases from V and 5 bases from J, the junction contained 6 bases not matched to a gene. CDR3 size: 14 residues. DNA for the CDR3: TGTGCCAGCAGCCCCTCCGGGACAGGGTATGGCTACACCTTC. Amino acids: CASSPSGTGYGYTF. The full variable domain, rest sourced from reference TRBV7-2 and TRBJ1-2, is GAGVSQSPSNKVTEKGKDVELRCDPISGHTALYWYRQSLGQGLEFLIYFQGNSAPDKSGLPSDRFSAERTGGSVSTLTIQRTQQEDSAVYLCASSPSGTGYGYTFGSGTRLTVV.

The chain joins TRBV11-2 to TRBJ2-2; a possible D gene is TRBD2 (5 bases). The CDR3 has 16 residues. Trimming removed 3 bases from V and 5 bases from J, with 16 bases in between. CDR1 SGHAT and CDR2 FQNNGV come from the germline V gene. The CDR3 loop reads CASSLAWARGTGELFF. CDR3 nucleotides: TGTGCCAGCAGCTTGGCCTGGGCTAGAGGGACCGGGGAGCTGTTTTTT.

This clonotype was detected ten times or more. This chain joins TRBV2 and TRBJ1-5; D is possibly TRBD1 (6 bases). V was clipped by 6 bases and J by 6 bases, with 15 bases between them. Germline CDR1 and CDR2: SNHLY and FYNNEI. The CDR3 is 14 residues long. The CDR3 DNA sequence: TGTGCCAGCAGAGAACAGGGAGAGGGTCAGCCCCAGCATTTT. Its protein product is CASREQGEGQPQHF. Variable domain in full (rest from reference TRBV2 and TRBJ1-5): EPEVTQTPSHQVTQMGQEVILRCVPISNHLYFYWYRQILGQKVEFLVSFYNNEISEKSEIFDDQFSVERPDGSNFTLKIRSTKLEDSAMYFCASREQGEGQPQHFGDGTRLSIL.

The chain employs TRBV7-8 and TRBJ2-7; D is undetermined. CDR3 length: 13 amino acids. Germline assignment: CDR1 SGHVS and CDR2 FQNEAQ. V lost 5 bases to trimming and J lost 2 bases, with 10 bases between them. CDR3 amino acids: CASSPDTAYEQYF. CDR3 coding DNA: TGTGCCAGCAGCCCCGACACAGCCTACGAGCAGTACTTC.

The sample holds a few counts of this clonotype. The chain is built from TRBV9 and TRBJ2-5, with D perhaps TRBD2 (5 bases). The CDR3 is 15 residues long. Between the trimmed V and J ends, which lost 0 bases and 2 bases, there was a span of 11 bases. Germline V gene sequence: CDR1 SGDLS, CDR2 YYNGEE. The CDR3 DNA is TGTGCCAGCAGCGTAGGGGAAAGGAGGCAAGAGACCCAGTACTTC. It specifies CASSVGERRQETQYF.

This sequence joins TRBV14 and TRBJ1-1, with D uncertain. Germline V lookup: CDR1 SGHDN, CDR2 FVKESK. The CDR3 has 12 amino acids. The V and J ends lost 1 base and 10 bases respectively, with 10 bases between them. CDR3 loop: CASSQGGVGAFF. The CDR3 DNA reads TGTGCCAGCAGCCAAGGGGGAGTGGGAGCTTTCTTT.

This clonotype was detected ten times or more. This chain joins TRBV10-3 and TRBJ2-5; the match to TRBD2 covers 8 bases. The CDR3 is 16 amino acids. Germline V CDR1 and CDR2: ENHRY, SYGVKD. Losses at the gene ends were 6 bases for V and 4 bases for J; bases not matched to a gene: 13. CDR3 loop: CAIRTGEGLERETQYF. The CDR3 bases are TGTGCCATCAGGACGGGGGAGGGACTAGAACGAGAGACCCAGTACTTC.

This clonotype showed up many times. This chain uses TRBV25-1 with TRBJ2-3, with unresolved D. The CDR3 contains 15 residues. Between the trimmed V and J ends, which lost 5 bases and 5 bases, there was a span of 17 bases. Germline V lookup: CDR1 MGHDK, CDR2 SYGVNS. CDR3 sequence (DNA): TGTGCCAGCAGTCCCCCATTTGTTGGGATAGATACGCAGTATTTT. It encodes CASSPPFVGIDTQYF.

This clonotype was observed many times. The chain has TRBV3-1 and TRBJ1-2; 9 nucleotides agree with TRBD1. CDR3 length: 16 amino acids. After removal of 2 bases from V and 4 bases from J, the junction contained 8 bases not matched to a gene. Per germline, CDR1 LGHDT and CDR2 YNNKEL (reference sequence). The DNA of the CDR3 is TGTGCCAGCAGCCAATTGGGACAGGGCTCCGTCTATGGCTACACCTTC. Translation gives CASSQLGQGSVYGYTF. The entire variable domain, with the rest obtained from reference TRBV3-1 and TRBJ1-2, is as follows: DTAVSQTPKYLVTQMGNDKSIKCEQNLGHDTMYWYKQDSKKFLKIMFSYNNKELIINETVPNRFSPKSPDKAHLNLHINSLELGDSAVYFCASSQLGQGSVYGYTFGSGTRLTVV.

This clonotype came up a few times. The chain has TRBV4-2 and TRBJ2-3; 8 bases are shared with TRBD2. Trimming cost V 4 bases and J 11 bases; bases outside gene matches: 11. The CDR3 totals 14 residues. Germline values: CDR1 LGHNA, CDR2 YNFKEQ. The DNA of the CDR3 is TGTGCCAGCAGCCCCGGTGGGCTGGCGGGAGGGCAGTATTTT. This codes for CASSPGGLAGGQYF.

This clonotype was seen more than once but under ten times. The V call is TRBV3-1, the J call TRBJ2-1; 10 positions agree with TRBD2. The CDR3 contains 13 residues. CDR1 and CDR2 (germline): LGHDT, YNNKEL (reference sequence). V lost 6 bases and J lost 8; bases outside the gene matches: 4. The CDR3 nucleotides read TGTGCCAGCAGTCTAGCGGGGGTAGATGAGCAGTTCTTC. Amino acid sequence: CASSLAGVDEQFF.

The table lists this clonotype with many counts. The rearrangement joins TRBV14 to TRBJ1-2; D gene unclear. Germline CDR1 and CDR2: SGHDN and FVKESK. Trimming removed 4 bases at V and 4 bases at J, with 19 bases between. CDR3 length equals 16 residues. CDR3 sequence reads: CASSPTGVGLIYGYTF. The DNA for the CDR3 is TGTGCCAGCAGCCCGACTGGGGTCGGCTTGATCTATGGCTACACCTTC. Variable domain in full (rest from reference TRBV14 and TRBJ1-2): EAGVTQFPSHSVIEKGQTVTLRCDPISGHDNLYWYRRVMGKEIKFLLHFVKESKQDESGMPNNRFLAERTGGTYSTLKVQPAELEDSGVYFCASSPTGVGLIYGYTFGSGTRLTVV.

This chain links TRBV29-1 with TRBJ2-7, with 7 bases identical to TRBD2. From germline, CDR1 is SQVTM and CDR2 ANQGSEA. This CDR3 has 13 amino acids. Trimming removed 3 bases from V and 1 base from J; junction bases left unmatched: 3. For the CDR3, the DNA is TGCAGCGTTGAGAAGGGAGGGTCCTACGAGCAGTACTTC. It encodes CSVEKGGSYEQYF.

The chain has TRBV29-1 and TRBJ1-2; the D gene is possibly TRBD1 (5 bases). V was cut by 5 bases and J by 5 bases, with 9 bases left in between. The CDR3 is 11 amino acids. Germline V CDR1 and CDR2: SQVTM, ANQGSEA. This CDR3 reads CSVLQGYGYTF. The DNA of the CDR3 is TGCAGCGTTCTTCAGGGTTATGGCTACACCTTC.

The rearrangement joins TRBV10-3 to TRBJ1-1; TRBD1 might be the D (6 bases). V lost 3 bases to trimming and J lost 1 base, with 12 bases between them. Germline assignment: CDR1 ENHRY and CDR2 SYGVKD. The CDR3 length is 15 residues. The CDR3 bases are TGTGCCATCAGTGACCTGGGACACACGAACACTGAAGCTTTCTTT. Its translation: CAISDLGHTNTEAFF.

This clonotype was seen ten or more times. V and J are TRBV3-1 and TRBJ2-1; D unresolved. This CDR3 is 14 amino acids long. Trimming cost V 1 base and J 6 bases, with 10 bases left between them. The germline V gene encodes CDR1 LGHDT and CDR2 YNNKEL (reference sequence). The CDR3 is CASSQGRRANEQFF. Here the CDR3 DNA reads TGTGCCAGCAGCCAAGGCCGAAGGGCCAATGAGCAGTTCTTC.

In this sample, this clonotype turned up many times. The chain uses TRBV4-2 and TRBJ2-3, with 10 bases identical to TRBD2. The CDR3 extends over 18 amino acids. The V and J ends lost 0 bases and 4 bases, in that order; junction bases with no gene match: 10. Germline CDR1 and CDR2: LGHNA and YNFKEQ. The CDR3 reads CASSQEGLAGVAADTQYF. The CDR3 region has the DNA TGTGCCAGCAGCCAAGAAGGGCTAGCGGGAGTGGCGGCAGATACGCAGTATTTT.